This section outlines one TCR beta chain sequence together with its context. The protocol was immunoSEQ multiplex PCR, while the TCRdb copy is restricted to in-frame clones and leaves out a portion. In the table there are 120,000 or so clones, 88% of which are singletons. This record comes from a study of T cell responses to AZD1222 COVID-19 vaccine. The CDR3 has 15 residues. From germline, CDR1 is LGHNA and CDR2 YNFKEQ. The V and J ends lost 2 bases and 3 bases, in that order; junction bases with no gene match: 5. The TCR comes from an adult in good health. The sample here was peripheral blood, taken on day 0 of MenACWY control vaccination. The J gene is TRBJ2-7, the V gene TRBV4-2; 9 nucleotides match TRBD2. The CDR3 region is CASSQLLSGSYEQYF. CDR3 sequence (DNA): TGTGCCAGCAGCCAACTCCTTAGCGGGAGCTACGAGCAGTACTTC.